Described below is a single TCR beta chain sequence and its context. Many counts were recorded for this clonotype. Its antigen remains unidentified. The sample holds no much larger clone one base away, and base qualities are not on file. The data stem from a study of T-cell memory formation after mild COVID-19 (dated by TCRdb to 2020 to 2023). Background for the entire study: TCR sequence clusters from the two donors were largely donor specific. Two young, previously healthy adult volunteers, one female and one male, were included in the cohort. T-cell clones expanding and contracting after mild COVID-19 in a couple of donors were tracked by longitudinal TCRalpha and TCRbeta repertoire sequencing. Beyond this particular receptor, the publication reports: Some responding clones were found in pre-infection memory, which suggests that pre-existing cross-reactive memory T cells took part in the SARS-CoV-2 response. From day 15 to 85, contracting clones showed balanced CD4/CD8 phenotypes, whereas a second wave of clones that expanded from day 15 to 37 leaned towards CD4+. SARS-CoV-2 specificity of the second-wave clones peaking on day 37 was not confirmed. Contracting CD4+ clones appeared mostly in the CM and EM memory subsets, whereas CD8+ clones were enriched in EMRA. The study included only a couple of mild cases, and larger cohorts that include severe cases with pre-infection samples were judged to be necessary.

This sample was sequenced with an Illumina NovaSeq 6000. TCRalpha and TCRbeta cDNA libraries were constructed by 5'RACE with constant-segment primers, with sample barcodes and unique molecular identifiers being introduced. Trizol reagent was used to extract RNA from every sample. Library amplification was performed in two PCR steps, and a second sample barcode and Illumina TruSeq adapters were introduced in the second step. Sequencing of libraries was performed on an Illumina NovaSeq with 2 x 150 bp paired-end reads. Per the source publication's procedure: The reads were demultiplexed and collapsed into UMI-guided consensus sequences using migec v1.2.7. With mixcr v2.1.11, UMI consensuses were aligned to TRA and TRB V and J templates and assembled into clonotypes. Expanded or contracted clonotypes were those called significant by both edgeR and NoisET, with noise models trained on biological replicates. For edgeR calls, the cutoffs were a false discovery rate-adjusted p below 0.01 and a log2 fold-change threshold of 1. As an exploratory analysis of dynamics, max-normalized trajectories of the 1000 most abundant clonotypes were examined with PCA combined with hierarchical clustering. Separately sequenced CD4+ and CD8+ repertoires were used to assign a CD4 or CD8 phenotype to each responding clone. The public reads were run again by TCRdb, first through fastp at Q25 and then through MiXCR, and only productive beta chains were kept. Rows with a matching CDR3 protein are joined into one entry that keeps the most common DNA and genes. For this entry, the V and J calls and clone size follow TCRdb and not the study's own pipeline. This sample holds fewer than 350,000 distinct CDR3 sequences; over 11% were observed only once. Clones ranked in the top ten supply 21% of the sample.

Reading the germline V gene gives CDR1 SGDLS and CDR2 YYNGEE. V has 3 bases trimmed and J has 2 bases trimmed; junction bases matching no gene number 8. Including cysteine and phenylalanine, the CDR3 has 15 amino acids. The read is trimmed to its CDR3 DNA, 45 bases read in frame from base 1. PBMCs were isolated by Ficoll-Paque density gradient centrifugation. The chain was built from TRBV9 and TRBJ2-7; 7 middle bases align to TRBD2. This sequence originates from a man younger than 35 who had mild COVID-19 (a few samples of this study predate the infection). The sample titles of this study are shuffled in the database, so cell type and time point are left out; the donor was told from shared clones. Sequenced: PBMCs or a T cell subset sorted from them (not recorded which). This receptor has the CDR3 CASSAGRTRAYEQYF. At the DNA level, the sequence is TGTGCCAGCAGCGCAGGGCGGACTAGGGCCTACGAGCAGTACTTC.